A selection of T cell receptor beta chains follows, all from one sample in a study of control samples from healthy donors and cancer patients. The assay was immunoSEQ multiplex PCR, and TCRdb's table has in-frame clones only and misses some. This sample yields around 100,000 clones, of which about 88% are seen a single time; over 15% belongs to the top ten. The sequenced material came from blood. Every receptor here comes from a woman between 50 and 59 years old in good health. Each CDR3 is given with its conserved first and last residue. D genes are given only for firm matches. The size entry is marked missing in some rows and otherwise reads once, few, many or a size class.

TRBJ2-4 TRBV7-9 NA NA CASSFSGQNIQYF TGTGCCAGCAGCTTTTCTGGCCAAAACATTCAGTACTTC
TRBJ1-1 TRBV5-1 NA NA CASSLAGHTEAFF TGCGCCAGCAGCTTGGCTGGGCACACTGAAGCTTTCTTT
TRBJ2-3 TRBV5-6 NA NA CASSFGGQTDTQYF TGTGCCAGCAGCTTTGGGGGTCAGACAGATACGCAGTATTTT
TRBJ2-2 TRBV4-1 NA NA CASSLESALNTGELFF TGCGCCAGCAGCCTAGAATCGGCCCTGAACACCGGGGAGCTGTTTTTT
TRBJ2-4 TRBV2 NA TRBD1 CATITGTGNIQYF TGTGCCACCATCACCGGGACAGGAAACATTCAGTACTTC
TRBJ1-1 TRBV30 NA NA CAWSVLSGAGGNTEAFF TGTGCCTGGAGTGTACTCTCAGGGGCCGGGGGAAACACTGAAGCTTTCTTT
TRBJ2-7 TRBV5-6 NA NA CATSRISYEQYF TGTGCCACCTCGCGGATATCCTACGAGCAGTACTTC
TRBJ2-2 TRBV2 NA TRBD2 CASTGTSLTGELFF TGTGCCAGCACCGGGACTAGCCTTACCGGGGAGCTGTTTTTT
TRBJ1-2 TRBV5-1 NA NA CASSIQDYGYTF TGCGCCAGCAGCATTCAGGACTATGGCTACACCTTC
TRBJ2-7 TRBV18 NA NA CASSPWVERTHEQYF TGTGCCAGCTCACCGTGGGTGGAGAGGACCCACGAGCAGTACTTC
TRBJ2-3 TRBV7-9 NA NA CASSPARAGNQDTQYF TGTGCCAGCAGTCCTGCCAGGGCGGGTAATCAAGATACGCAGTATTTT
TRBJ2-3 TRBV5-4 NA TRBD1 CASSLARQGSTDTQYF TGTGCCAGCAGCTTGGCCAGACAGGGGAGCACAGATACGCAGTATTTT
TRBJ2-3 TRBV4-3 NA NA CASSQAITDTQYF TGCGCCAGCAGCCAGGCCATCACAGATACGCAGTATTTT
TRBJ2-3 TRBV7-2 NA NA CASSASRRGVSTDTQYF TGTGCCAGCAGCGCGTCTCGGAGAGGGGTTAGCACAGATACGCAGTATTTT
TRBJ1-1 TRBV2 NA NA CASRGLNTEAFF TGTGCCAGCAGGGGGCTGAACACTGAAGCTTTCTTT
TRBJ1-2 TRBV29-1 NA TRBD1 CSVQGQGAIGYTF TGCAGCGTCCAAGGACAGGGCGCGATAGGCTACACCTTC
TRBJ1-5 TRBV19 NA NA CASSIGGYQPQHF TGTGCCAGTAGTATAGGGGGATATCAGCCCCAGCATTTT
TRBJ2-2 TRBV10-1 NA NA CASSGTTNTGELFF TGCGCCAGCAGTGGGACCACGAACACCGGGGAGCTGTTTTTT
TRBJ1-2 TRBV4-1 NA TRBD1 CASSQAGTGVDGYTF TGCGCCAGCAGCCAAGCCGGGACAGGGGTGGATGGCTACACCTTC
TRBJ1-1 TRBV29-1 NA NA CSAGGGVNTEAFF TGCAGCGCCGGTGGGGGAGTGAACACTGAAGCTTTCTTT
TRBJ2-3 TRBV19 NA NA CASSPSTDTQYF TGTGCCAGTAGTCCCAGCACAGATACGCAGTATTTT
TRBJ2-5 TRBV6-5 NA NA CASSYSRTGFRETQYF TGTGCCAGCAGTTACAGCCGTACAGGGTTTCGGGAGACCCAGTACTTC
TRBJ2-3 TRBV25-1 NA NA CASSEFRASTDTQYF TGTGCCAGCAGTGAATTCCGGGCTAGCACAGATACGCAGTATTTT
TRBJ2-6 TRBV7-9 NA NA CANGEPSGANVLTF TGTGCCAACGGAGAGCCCTCTGGGGCCAACGTCCTGACTTTC
TRBJ2-3 TRBV12-3/TRBV12-4 NA TRBD1 CASSWDRGGQYF TGTGCCAGCAGTTGGGACAGGGGTGGGCAGTATTTT
TRBJ1-5 TRBV9 NA TRBD1 CASSPGQISNQPQHF TGTGCCAGCAGCCCGGGACAGATTAGCAATCAGCCCCAGCATTTT
TRBJ2-3 TRBV3-1/TRBV3-2 NA NA CASSPQSTDTQYF TGTGCCAGCAGCCCTCAGAGCACAGATACGCAGTATTTT
TRBJ2-1 TRBV13 NA NA CASSSLKTWEGGYNEQFF TGTGCCAGCAGCTCCCTAAAGACCTGGGAGGGGGGATACAATGAGCAGTTCTTC
TRBJ1-1 TRBV27 NA TRBD1 CASSWQGAGTEAFF TGTGCCAGCAGTTGGCAGGGGGCGGGGACTGAAGCTTTCTTT
TRBJ2-1 TRBV27 few NA CASSTPTLWDRGVFNEQFF TGTGCCAGCAGTACTCCCACCTTATGGGATAGGGGCGTCTTCAATGAGCAGTTCTTC
TRBJ2-6 TRBV5-5 NA TRBD1 CASSKGGFTGANVLTF TGTGCCAGCAGCAAAGGGGGCTTTACTGGGGCCAACGTCCTGACTTTC
TRBJ2-3 TRBV7-8 NA NA CAAPVWDTQYF TGTGCCGCCCCGGTCTGGGATACGCAGTATTTT
TRBJ1-1 TRBV19 NA NA CASSSGGAKMNTEAFF TGTGCCAGTAGCTCGGGAGGGGCAAAAATGAACACTGAAGCTTTCTTT
TRBJ1-5 TRBV2 NA NA CASSEGGGGNQPQHF TGTGCCAGCAGCGAAGGGGGAGGAGGCAATCAGCCCCAGCATTTT
TRBJ2-5 TRBV19 once NA CASSIGPTRLAQETQYF TGTGCCAGTAGTATTGGCCCTACCCGGCTAGCCCAAGAGACCCAGTACTTC
TRBJ1-2 TRBV27 few NA CASSFLSSGNGYTF TGTGCCAGCAGTTTTTTATCTTCGGGAAATGGCTACACCTTC
TRBJ1-6 TRBV18 NA NA CASSPPSANSPLHF TGTGCCAGCTCACCACCCTCGGCTAATTCACCCCTCCACTTT
TRBJ1-1 TRBV5-1 NA NA CASSTDQTGAFF TGCGCCAGCAGCACAGACCAAACCGGGGCTTTCTTT
TRBJ1-1 TRBV28 NA NA CASSLWNSYQDMNTEAFF TGTGCCAGCAGTTTATGGAACAGCTACCAAGATATGAACACTGAAGCTTTCTTT